These T cell receptor beta chains were read from a single sample in a study of cytomegalovirus exposure and HLA in healthy donors. Method: immunoSEQ multiplex PCR; TCRdb's copy keeps in-frame clones and lacks some. The table includes about 170,000 clones, roughly 72% detected once. Material for sequencing was PBMCs. These receptors were taken from a young woman in good health and CMV-seropositive. The CDR3 runs from the conserved cysteine through the conserved F or W. Each record gives: clone size, V gene, D gene, J gene, CDR3 DNA, CDR3 protein. D genes are given only for firm matches. A clone size is listed for some rows: how often the clone was seen (once, few, many), or a class if it is expanded.

size: few
V: TRBV19
D: -
J: TRBJ1-1
DNA: TGTGCCAGTACTGGGGAGGAGAGGACTGAAGCTTTCTTT
CDR3: CASTGEERTEAFF

size: -
V: TRBV2
D: TRBD1
J: TRBJ1-1
DNA: TGTGCCAGCAGCCCCGGGACAGGGGCGTTCACTGAAGCTTTCTTT
CDR3: CASSPGTGAFTEAFF

size: -
V: TRBV7-9
D: -
J: TRBJ1-1
DNA: TGTGCCAGCAGCCATCGGGGGAAGGCAGCTTTCTTT
CDR3: CASSHRGKAAFF

size: -
V: TRBV4-1
D: TRBD1
J: TRBJ1-6
DNA: TGCGCCAGCAGCCAAGATCCGACAGGGAGTAATTCACCCCTCCACTTT
CDR3: CASSQDPTGSNSPLHF

size: -
V: TRBV5-4
D: -
J: TRBJ1-6
DNA: TGTGCCAGCAGCTTGGTCTATGGACAGCGCTATAATTCACCCCTCCACTTT
CDR3: CASSLVYGQRYNSPLHF

size: -
V: TRBV7-9
D: -
J: TRBJ2-1
DNA: TGTGCCAGCCACGAACCGACAGCAAAAACCTACAATGAGCAGTTCTTC
CDR3: CASHEPTAKTYNEQFF

size: -
V: TRBV4-3
D: TRBD1
J: TRBJ2-3
DNA: TGCGCCAGCAGCCAAGTAAGACAGGGGGCTACAGATACGCAGTATTTT
CDR3: CASSQVRQGATDTQYF

size: -
V: TRBV11-2
D: -
J: TRBJ2-5
DNA: TGTGCCAGCAGTCGCGACGGACTTTTCCAAGAGACCCAGTACTTC
CDR3: CASSRDGLFQETQYF

size: -
V: TRBV5-6
D: -
J: TRBJ1-1
DNA: TGTGCCAGCAGCGCCTCGGGACGGGGGGACACTGAAGCTTTCTTT
CDR3: CASSASGRGDTEAFF

size: -
V: TRBV28
D: TRBD2
J: TRBJ2-1
DNA: TGTGCCAGCAGTTTTCCTAGCGGGGGGGCCCTTTACAATGAGCAGTTCTTC
CDR3: CASSFPSGGALYNEQFF

size: -
V: TRBV18
D: -
J: TRBJ2-7
DNA: TGTGCCAGCTCACCGGTCAGGTCAAACGAGCAGTACTTC
CDR3: CASSPVRSNEQYF